This TCR beta chain was profiled in a study of cytomegalovirus exposure and HLA in healthy donors. Study-wide results and limits: Sequencing likely caused a cluster of highly shared sequence variants.

V was clipped by 4 bases and J by 7 bases; unmatched bases: 8. Germline V gene sequence: CDR1 SGHRS, CDR2 YFSETQ. This CDR3 comprises 14 residues. Use of 60 Vbeta and 13 Jbeta primers characterized the PCR. The repertoire was sequenced with immunoSEQ multiplex PCR; TCRdb's copy has only in-frame clones and lacks some. The specimen's table records 49,000 or so clones. As for this clone: Its target is unknown.

The chain employs TRBV5-1 and TRBJ2-1; 7 nucleotides align to TRBD2. This TCR derives from a man between 35 and 55 years old in good health and CMV-seropositive. Material for sequencing was PBMCs. Written as DNA, the CDR3 is TGCGCCAGCAGCCTGAGCGGGGTGGGTAATGAGCAGTTCTTC. Encoded protein: CASSLSGVGNEQFF.